A single sample gave rise to the 29 T cell receptor beta chains below, sequenced in a study of post-analysis software for immune sequencing data (dated by TCRdb to about 2015). Broader findings and caveats from the paper: Patients showed significantly higher frequencies than controls for 4 or 5 TRBV segments, among them TRBV5-6, TRBV5-1 and TRBV20-1.

Libraries were prepared through PCR. The listed sequencing device is Illumina HiSeq 2500. To reduce PCR and sequencing biases, unique molecular identifiers were built into the TCR beta cDNA libraries. TCRdb itself trimmed the public reads at Q25 with fastp, ran MiXCR and retained productive beta chains. Every distinct CDR3 protein forms one entry, paired with its most common genes and DNA. This sample lists roughly 700,000 distinct CDR3 sequences; about 32% were detected once. The top ten clonotypes cover around 0.56% of the sample. The antigens of these receptors remain unknown. The sequenced material came from blood. Receptor source: a girl aged 5 to 17 with multiple sclerosis.

The chain employs TRBV20-1 and TRBJ2-3; 7 bases line up with TRBD1. J was trimmed by 1 base and V by 1 base; bases with no gene match: 2. This CDR3 has 14 amino acids. Germline V gene data show CDR1 as DFQATT and CDR2 as SNEGSKA (reference sequence). CDR3 amino acids: CSARGQGGTDTQYF. For the CDR3, the DNA is TGCAGTGCTAGAGGACAGGGCGGCACAGATACGCAGTATTTT.

The V call is TRBV5-1, the J call TRBJ2-7; D is perhaps TRBD1 (7 bases). Trimming pared 5 bases from V and 0 bases from J, leaving 27 bases between. There are 19 residues in the CDR3. Per the germline V gene, CDR1 is SGHRS and CDR2 is YFSETQ. CDR3: CASSSLRDSITTSSYEQYF. DNA for the CDR3: TGCGCCAGCAGTTCACTGCGGGACAGCATTACAACTAGCTCCTACGAGCAGTACTTC.

The chain uses TRBV20-1 and TRBJ2-1; maybe TRBD1 (6 bases). From germline, CDR1 is DFQATT and CDR2 SNEGSKA (reference sequence). The CDR3 consists of 13 residues. Deletions cut 3 bases from V and 7 bases from J, with 13 bases between. CDR3 residues: CSASLGARNEQFF. CDR3 bases: TGCAGTGCTAGTCTGGGGGCGAGGAATGAGCAGTTCTTC.

The chain couples TRBV5-1 to TRBJ1-4, with a weak D call TRBD1 (5 bases). The CDR3 is 17 residues long. Deletions cut 0 bases from V and 4 bases from J, with 16 bases between. Germline V gene sequence: CDR1 SGHRS, CDR2 YFSETQ. The CDR3 protein is CASSLGLISGFNEKLFF. The CDR3 DNA reads as TGCGCCAGCAGCTTGGGCCTTATTTCAGGGTTTAATGAAAAACTGTTTTTT.

This chain connects TRBV7-6 to TRBJ2-1, with 10 bases aligning to TRBD2. J lost 1 base, V lost 5 bases, and 5 bases had no gene match. The length of the CDR3 is 16 residues. Germline V lookup: CDR1 SGHVS, CDR2 FNYEAQ. For the CDR3, the DNA is TGTGCCAGCAGCCAGACTAGCGGGTCATCCTACAATGAGCAGTTCTTC. Translating gives CASSQTSGSSYNEQFF. Variable domain in full (rest from reference TRBV7-6 and TRBJ2-1): GAGVSQSPRYKVTKRGQDVALRCDPISGHVSLYWYRQALGQGPEFLTYFNYEAQQDKSGLPNDRFSAERPEGSISTLTIQRTEQRDSAMYRCASSQTSGSSYNEQFFGPGTRLTVL.

This clonotype has more than one count but fewer than ten. The chain is built from TRBV28 and TRBJ1-5; D may be TRBD1 (6 bases). With 5 bases removed from V and 2 bases from J, the gap between germline ends came to 13 bases. Germline V gives CDR1 MDHEN, CDR2 SYDVKM. The CDR3 extends over 15 amino acids. CDR3 protein: CASSRDTHRNQPQHF. The DNA of the CDR3 is TGTGCCAGCAGTCGGGACACTCACCGCAATCAGCCCCAGCATTTT.

The chain recombines TRBV11-2 with TRBJ2-5; TRBD2 aligns across 7 bases. The CDR3 runs 15 residues. From germline, CDR1 is SGHAT and CDR2 FQNNGV. V shed 5 bases and J 4 bases; nucleotides not matched to a gene: 10. The CDR3 sequence: CASSDVAGRGETQYF. In nucleotides, the CDR3 is TGTGCCAGCAGCGACGTGGCAGGGAGGGGAGAGACCCAGTACTTC. The variable domain in full, completed from reference TRBV11-2 and TRBJ2-5, reads EAGVAQSPRYKIIEKRQSVAFWCNPISGHATLYWYQQILGQGPKLLIQFQNNGVVDDSQLPKDRFSAERLKGVDSTLKIQPAKLEDSAVYLCASSDVAGRGETQYFGPGTRLLVL.

The J gene is TRBJ2-3, the V gene TRBV20-1, with unresolved D. Per germline, CDR1 DFQATT and CDR2 SNEGSKA (reference sequence). This CDR3 comprises 14 residues. Trimming pared 1 base from V and 3 bases from J, leaving 11 bases between. The CDR3, as DNA: TGCAGTGCTAGAGTCTCGCCAGTAACAGATACGCAGTATTTT. Protein product: CSARVSPVTDTQYF.

This chain uses TRBV11-2 with TRBJ2-7; no clear D gene. Trimming left V 0 bases short and J 7 bases short, with 19 bases between. The CDR3 extends over 16 amino acids. CDR1 and CDR2 from the germline V gene are SGHAT and FQNNGV. The CDR3 DNA reads TGTGCCAGCAGCTTAGATACGGTCACCTCCTACAATGAGCAGTACTTC. Protein sequence: CASSLDTVTSYNEQYF.

This chain uses TRBV7-2 with TRBJ1-5, with TRBD1 as a possible D gene (5 bases). The CDR3 is 16 residues long. V lost 5 bases, J lost 0 bases, and 14 bases lay in between. Looked up from germline, CDR1 is SGHTA and CDR2 is FQGNSA. CDR3 bases: TGTGCCAGCAGCGCGGAGACAGAAAATAGCAATCAGCCCCAGCATTTT. Its protein product is CASSAETENSNQPQHF. Based on the CDR3 plus reference TRBV7-2 and TRBJ1-5, the full variable domain is GAGVSQSPSNKVTEKGKDVELRCDPISGHTALYWYRQSLGQGLEFLIYFQGNSAPDKSGLPSDRFSAERTGGSVSTLTIQRTQQEDSAVYLCASSAETENSNQPQHFGDGTRLSIL.

V usage is TRBV7-2 and J usage is TRBJ2-4; D unresolved. The CDR3 has 16 amino acids. Per germline, CDR1 SGHTA and CDR2 FQGNSA. Trimming removed 2 bases at V and 3 bases at J, with 14 bases between. CDR3 coding DNA: TGTGCCAGCAGCTTACGATCCAGTTTTGACAAAAACATTCAGTACTTC. Translated, it gives CASSLRSSFDKNIQYF.

The chain uses TRBV20-1 and TRBJ1-5, with 9 bases fitting TRBD1. Germline assignment: CDR1 DFQATT and CDR2 SNEGSKA (reference sequence). After removal of 5 bases from V and 7 bases from J, the junction contained 6 bases not matched to a gene. There are 13 residues in the CDR3. This CDR3 is CSALQGAGQPQHF. CDR3 DNA: TGCAGTGCTTTACAGGGGGCCGGGCAGCCCCAGCATTTT.

This clonotype occurred a few times. The chain employs TRBV10-2 and TRBJ1-2; perhaps TRBD1 as D (5 bases). Trimming took 0 bases from V and 7 from J, leaving 9 bases between them. Germline V gives CDR1 WSHSY, CDR2 SAAADI. CDR3 length: 13 amino acids. CDR3 in DNA: TGCGCCAGCAGTGAGTCCCGAGGGGTTGGCTACACCTTC. It translates to CASSESRGVGYTF.

The chain couples TRBV2 to TRBJ2-3; D might be TRBD1 (6 bases). Germline V gives CDR1 SNHLY, CDR2 FYNNEI. The CDR3 has 17 amino acids. V lost 3 bases and J 4 bases, leaving 20 bases between the germline ends. The CDR3 is CASSDSGQPYQADTQYF. The CDR3 bases are TGTGCCAGCAGTGATAGTGGACAGCCTTACCAGGCAGATACGCAGTATTTT.

This clonotype was found a few times. The chain joins TRBV6-6 to TRBJ2-7; 7 positions agree with TRBD2. J gave up 2 bases and V 6 bases, and 10 bases lay outside the gene matches. The CDR3 runs to 15 residues. Germline lookup yields CDR1 MNHNY and CDR2 SVGAGI (reference sequence). The CDR3 loop is CASSTLGRVPYEQYF. As DNA, the CDR3 is TGTGCCAGCAGCACCCTTGGGAGGGTCCCCTACGAGCAGTACTTC.

The chain carries TRBV29-1 and TRBJ2-1; 8 nucleotides line up with TRBD1. Germline V gene sequence: CDR1 SQVTM, CDR2 ANQGSEA. V lost 4 bases, J lost 7 bases, and 6 bases stayed unmatched. This CDR3 spans 13 amino acids. The CDR3 region has the DNA TGCAGCGTTGGCCAGGGGGCGCGGAATGAGCAGTTCTTC. As protein: CSVGQGARNEQFF.

The table lists this clonotype with a few counts. This chain connects TRBV6-5 to TRBJ1-1; D is ambiguous. The CDR3 runs to 14 residues. CDR1 is MNHEY, CDR2 SVGAGI, per germline. Trimming removed 2 bases at V and 0 bases at J, with 7 bases between. CDR3 bases: TGTGCCAGCAGTTACGACGGGGTGAACACTGAAGCTTTCTTT. Translation: CASSYDGVNTEAFF.

V usage is TRBV5-1 and J usage is TRBJ1-1, with 7 bases lining up with TRBD1. V shed 4 bases and J 4 bases; nucleotides not matched to a gene: 7. CDR1 and CDR2 from the germline V gene are SGHRS and YFSETQ. The CDR3 sequence is 14 residues long. The CDR3 protein is CASSKRQGVTEAFF. CDR3 bases: TGCGCCAGCAGCAAGAGACAGGGTGTCACTGAAGCTTTCTTT. Variable domain in full (rest from reference TRBV5-1 and TRBJ1-1): KAGVTQTPRYLIKTRGQQVTLSCSPISGHRSVSWYQQTPGQGLQFLFEYFSETQRNKGNFPGRFSGRQFSNSRSEMNVSTLELGDSALYLCASSKRQGVTEAFFGQGTRLTVV.

The gene calls are TRBV6-5 and TRBJ2-4; the D is unclear. The DNA end is a closer match to TRBJ2-7, so the J assignment may be wrong. Germline loops: CDR1 MNHEY, CDR2 SVGAGI. The CDR3 runs to 14 residues. The CDR3: CASSYDPGRNEQYF. In nucleotides, the CDR3 is TGTGCCAGCAGTTACGATCCAGGAAGGAACGAGCAGTACTTC.

This clonotype showed up just a few times. The V gene is TRBV7-9, the J gene TRBJ2-1, with 14 bases that match TRBD2. CDR3 size: 15 residues. The germline CDR1 and CDR2 sequences are SEHNR and FQNEAQ (reference sequence). The junction had 1 base not matched to a gene; V was cut back by 3 bases and J by 6 bases. The CDR3 region is CASSLTSGRANEQFF. As DNA, the CDR3 is TGTGCCAGCAGCTTGACTAGCGGGAGGGCCAATGAGCAGTTCTTC.

The chain carries TRBV6-5 and TRBJ2-7, with a weak D call TRBD1 (5 bases). V lost 4 bases, J lost 4 bases, and 14 bases lay in between. The CDR3 is 14 residues long. Looked up from germline, CDR1 is MNHEY and CDR2 is SVGAGI. CDR3 sequence: CASSSDSASYEQYF. The CDR3 bases are TGTGCCAGCAGTTCAGACAGTGCCAGTTACGAGCAGTACTTC.

About this clonotype: Mismatch with germline at one junction end may stem from a read error. V and J are TRBV20-1 and TRBJ2-7; TRBD2 might be the D (6 bases). Germline V lookup: CDR1 DFQATT, CDR2 SNEGSKA (reference sequence). CDR3 length equals 14 residues. In nucleotides, the CDR3 is TGCGGTGCTTCTGGGGAGGCAGATCCCTACGAGCAGTACTTC. Amino acid sequence: CGASGEADPYEQYF.

J is TRBJ2-3 and V is TRBV6-1; possible D gene TRBD1, 6 bases. Germline lookup yields CDR1 MNHNS and CDR2 SASEGT. The CDR3 loop spans 13 amino acids. Trimming removed 5 bases at V and 2 bases at J, with 8 bases between. The CDR3: CASSWDNTDTQYF. CDR3 nucleotide sequence: TGTGCCAGCAGTTGGGACAACACAGATACGCAGTATTTT.

The chain links TRBV29-1 to TRBJ1-1; the match to TRBD1 covers 8 bases. Germline CDR1 is SQVTM and CDR2 is ANQGSEA. The CDR3 has 12 residues. Written as DNA, the CDR3 is TGCGGGATGGGACAGGCCCACTGGGGTGCTTTCTTT. Its protein is CGMGQAHWGAFF.

About this clonotype itself: It may be a read error: a sequence one base away is much more abundant. The chain combines TRBV7-2 with TRBJ2-1; D may be TRBD1 or TRBD2 (6 bases each). The CDR3 extends over 16 amino acids. V was pared by 4 bases and J by 4 bases, with 17 bases between. Germline V gene sequence: CDR1 SGHTA, CDR2 FQGNSA. The DNA for the CDR3 is TGTGCCAGCAGCTCAGTCGTCGGGGGCCGTTACAATGAGCAGTTCTTC. It yields the protein CASSSVVGGRYNEQFF.

The table lists this clonotype with a few counts. This chain uses TRBV5-5 with TRBJ2-1, with D perhaps matching TRBD1 or TRBD2 (5 bases each). CDR1 and CDR2 from the germline V gene are SGHKS and YYEKEE (reference sequence). This CDR3 has 13 amino acids. V was cut by 2 bases and J by 6 bases, with 9 bases left in between. The CDR3 spells CASSFLGVNEQFF. The CDR3 DNA reads TGTGCCAGCAGCTTTCTGGGGGTCAATGAGCAGTTCTTC.

As to this clonotype: One end of the junction varies from germline; a read error may be responsible. The chain uses TRBV5-5 and TRBJ2-7; 8 bases line up with TRBD2. CDR3 length equals 13 residues. Germline CDR1 and CDR2: SGHKS and YYEKEE (reference sequence). The chain's CDR3 is CAGSLGIAGIQYF. CDR3 bases: TGTGCCGGCAGCTTGGGGATAGCGGGAATTCAGTACTTC. The full variable domain, its missing parts supplied by reference TRBV5-5 and TRBJ2-7, is DAGVTQSPTHLIKTRGQQVTLRCSPISGHKSVSWYQQVLGQGPQFIFQYYEKEERGRGNFPDRFSARQFPNYSSELNVNALLLGDSALYLCAGSLGIAGIQYFGPGTRLTVT.

In DNA, the CDR3 is TGTGCCAGCTCACCAGGGGGCGGTTGGGAGCAGTACTTC. This translates into CASSPGGGWEQYF. The V gene is TRBV18, the J gene TRBJ2-7, with D possibly being TRBD1 (6 bases). The CDR3 covers 13 residues. V dropped 2 bases and J dropped 7 bases, with 12 bases sitting between them. In germline, CDR1 is KGHSH, CDR2 LQKENI.

The gene calls are TRBV12-5 and TRBJ2-7; D not resolved. Germline CDR1 is LGHNT and CDR2 is FRNRAP. The CDR3 has 15 residues. V lost 2 bases to trimming and J lost 3 bases, with 14 bases between them. CDR3 sequence reads: CASGLPPGRSYEQYF. The CDR3 bases are TGTGCTAGTGGTTTGCCGCCCGGACGGAGCTACGAGCAGTACTTC.